This passage covers 5 T cell receptor beta chains from one sample sequenced in a study of blood T cell repertoires in COVID-19 (dated by TCRdb to about 2020). Preparation of the library involved the immunoSEQ multiplex PCR assay. The immuneACCESS repertoire file appears here via TCRdb, limited to in-frame rearrangements. These files lack a portion of the clones; in checked studies, under half of the deficit traces to unresolved V genes, and the cause of the others is not known. The table for this sample lists about 130,000 clones; approximately 85% of them were counted only once. Of the sample, 2.5% to 3.5% falls within the top ten clones. Input material: peripheral blood. All receptors come from a woman of 80 years or more with COVID-19, enrolled during active disease.

This chain links TRBV5-8 with TRBJ2-5; D perhaps matches TRBD2 (5 bases). V was cut by 2 bases and J by 0 bases, with 11 bases left in between. The CDR3 is made up of 15 amino acids. Germline lookup yields CDR1 SGHTS and CDR2 YDEGEE. CDR3 coding DNA: TGTGCCAGCAGCTTAGGTCGGACTCACCAAGAGACCCAGTACTTC. Its translation is CASSLGRTHQETQYF.

The chain is built from TRBV7-9 and TRBJ2-2; no definite D call. The germline V and J ends were trimmed by 5 bases and 4 bases, with 8 bases remaining between them. The CDR3 runs to 13 residues. Germline V lookup: CDR1 SEHNR, CDR2 FQNEAQ (reference sequence). CDR3 in DNA: TGTGCCAGCAGCCTACAGAGCACCGGGGAGCTGTTTTTT. The encoded protein is CASSLQSTGELFF. Complete variable domain (other parts from reference TRBV7-9 and TRBJ2-2): DTGVSQNPRHKITKRGQNVTFRCDPISEHNRLYWYRQTLGQGPEFLTYFQNEAQLEKSRLLSDRFSAERPKGSFSTLEIQRTEQGDSAMYLCASSLQSTGELFFGEGSRLTVL.

The chain has TRBV4-1 and TRBJ2-7; 7 positions match TRBD1. This CDR3 has 15 amino acids. The germline gives CDR1 MGHRA, CDR2 YSYEKL. V was pared by 5 bases and J by 3 bases, with 10 bases of the junction left unmatched. CDR3 residues: CASSEQSGTVYEQYF. CDR3 nucleotide sequence: TGCGCCAGCAGCGAGCAATCCGGGACAGTCTACGAGCAGTACTTC.

The chain employs TRBV6-2 or TRBV6-3 and TRBJ2-2; 9 nucleotides agree with TRBD1. Germline V gives CDR1 MNHEY, CDR2 SVGEGT. The CDR3 consists of 14 residues. V lost 5 bases and J lost 9; bases outside the gene matches: 7. This chain's CDR3 is CASSGDRVIRELFF. The DNA for the CDR3 is TGTGCCAGCAGTGGGGACAGGGTGATTAGGGAGCTGTTTTTT.

The chain couples TRBV5-6 to TRBJ2-7, with 10 bases lining up with TRBD1. V trimming: 4 bases; J trimming: 6 bases; junction bases outside the gene matches: 7. The CDR3 is 14 amino acids. Germline values: CDR1 SGHDT, CDR2 YYEEEE. CDR3 sequence reads: CASSRPGQGLEQYF. CDR3 nucleotides: TGTGCCAGCAGCAGACCGGGACAGGGGCTCGAGCAGTACTTC.